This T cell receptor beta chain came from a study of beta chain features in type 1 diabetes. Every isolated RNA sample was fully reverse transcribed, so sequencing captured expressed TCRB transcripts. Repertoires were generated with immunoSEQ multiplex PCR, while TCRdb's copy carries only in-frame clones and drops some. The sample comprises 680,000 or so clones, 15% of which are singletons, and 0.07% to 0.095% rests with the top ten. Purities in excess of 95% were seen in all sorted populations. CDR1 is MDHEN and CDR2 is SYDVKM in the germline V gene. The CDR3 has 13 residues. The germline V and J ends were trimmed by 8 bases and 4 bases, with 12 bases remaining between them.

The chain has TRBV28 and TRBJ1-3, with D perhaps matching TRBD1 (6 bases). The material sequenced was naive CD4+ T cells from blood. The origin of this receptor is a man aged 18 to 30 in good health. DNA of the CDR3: TGTGCCAGCCGTCCTGGACAGGGAAACACCATATATTTT. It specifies CASRPGQGNTIYF.